Below, 30 T cell receptor beta chains from the same sample are listed, as sequenced in a study of control samples from healthy donors and cancer patients. TCRdb keeps only in-frame clones here, not all; method: immunoSEQ multiplex PCR. The profile covers 90,000 to 130,000 clones, with over 75% appearing a single time and about 3.7% taken by the ten largest. The sample was PBMCs. The receptors originated from a woman between 55 and 75 years old with lung cancer.

V gene TRBV29-1 combines with J gene TRBJ2-7; TRBD2 matches at 7 bases. Germline-derived CDR1 and CDR2 are SQVTM and ANQGSEA. With V trimmed by 6 bases and J by 2 bases, 13 bases remained unmatched. The CDR3 is 15 amino acids. The DNA of the CDR3 is TGCAGCGTCCTCCGCCCGGGACTACCACCCTACGAGCAGTACTTC. Its translation: CSVLRPGLPPYEQYF.

The rearrangement joins TRBV21-1 to TRBJ2-2; TRBD1 is the table's D call, not checked against the DNA. TRBV21-1 is a pseudogene locus. This CDR3 comprises 18 residues. CDR3 in amino acids: CASSKVKDSKLNTGELFF. The CDR3 DNA sequence: TGTGCCAGCAGCAAAGTTAAGGACAGTAAATTGAACACCGGGGAGCTGTTTTTT.

This sequence joins TRBV7-9 and TRBJ2-7; 11 bases map to TRBD2. This CDR3 comprises 15 residues. With 0 bases clipped from V and 5 bases from J, the junction kept 3 bases outside the gene matches. In germline, CDR1 is SEHNR, CDR2 FQNEAQ (reference sequence). This CDR3 reads CASSLALAGGDEQYF. The CDR3 DNA sequence: TGTGCCAGCAGCTTAGCGCTAGCGGGAGGCGACGAGCAGTACTTC.

The J gene is TRBJ1-2, the V gene TRBV7-9; D not resolved. There are 15 residues in the CDR3. Germline CDR1 and CDR2: SEHNR and FQNEAQ (reference sequence). V dropped 4 bases and J dropped 8 bases, with 20 bases sitting between them. The CDR3 sequence: CASSSSGSLPGGYTF. The CDR3 nucleotides read TGTGCCAGCAGCTCCTCCGGGAGCCTCCCTGGCGGCTACACCTTC.

The chain carries TRBV27 and TRBJ2-5, with D possibly TRBD1 on 5 matching bases. V lost 3 bases, J lost 5 bases, and 16 bases lay in between. Germline CDR1 is MNHEY and CDR2 is SMNVEV (reference sequence). This CDR3 contains 15 residues. The CDR3, as DNA: TGTGCCAGCAGTTTCAAGTTTAGTTGGGGCGAGACCCAGTACTTC. Amino acids: CASSFKFSWGETQYF.

This clone was seen once. The chain joins TRBV3-1 (or the pseudogene TRBV3-2) to TRBJ1-2; D gene unclear. Germline V lookup: CDR1 LGHDT, CDR2 YNNKEL (reference sequence). This CDR3 comprises 18 residues. Trimming pared 2 bases from V and 0 bases from J, leaving 19 bases between. Written as DNA, the CDR3 is TGTGCCAGCAGCCAATATCGAGGTGTTACTAACGCTAACTATGGCTACACCTTC. The encoded protein is CASSQYRGVTNANYGYTF.

V gene TRBV10-3 combines with J gene TRBJ2-3; the D gene is possibly TRBD2 (6 bases). With 4 bases removed from V and 1 base from J, the gap between germline ends came to 12 bases. The CDR3 totals 15 residues. Looked up from germline, CDR1 is ENHRY and CDR2 is SYGVKD. CDR3 coding DNA: TGTGCCATCAGTGTCCTGGGCGGGGGCACAGATACGCAGTATTTT. Translating it yields CAISVLGGGTDTQYF.

The CDR3 DNA reads TGTGCCAGCAGCCAAACCGGGGGTGGTTACGAGCAGTACTTC. This gives the protein CASSQTGGGYEQYF. The rearrangement uses TRBV3-1 (or the pseudogene TRBV3-2) and TRBJ2-7; D perhaps matches TRBD2 (6 bases). This CDR3 region has 14 residues. V was cut by 2 bases and J by 4 bases, with 12 bases left in between. The germline CDR1 and CDR2 sequences are LGHDT and YNNKEL (reference sequence).

The J gene is TRBJ2-7, the V gene TRBV7-3, with 10 nucleotides matching TRBD1. Germline V CDR1 and CDR2: SGHTA, FQGTGA. CDR3 length: 14 amino acids. Trimming took 2 bases from V and 6 from J; bases not matched to a gene: 4. CDR3 sequence reads: CASSLATGGGEQYF. CDR3 DNA sequence: TGTGCCAGCAGCTTAGCGACAGGGGGCGGCGAGCAGTACTTC.

This sequence joins TRBV14 and TRBJ2-6; D is ambiguous. Trimming took 9 bases from V and 0 from J, leaving 6 bases between them. From germline, CDR1 is SGHDN and CDR2 FVKESK. The CDR3 is 13 residues long. The chain's CDR3 is CASRYSGANVLTF. For the CDR3, the DNA is TGTGCCAGTAGGTACTCTGGGGCCAACGTCCTGACTTTC.

The V call is TRBV25-1, the J call TRBJ1-4, with no clear D. The V end was cut by 4 bases, the J end by 5 bases, with 8 bases between. CDR1 MGHDK and CDR2 SYGVNS come from the germline V gene. The CDR3 spans 13 residues. DNA of the CDR3: TGTGCCAGCAGTGGCGACCGAAATGAAAAACTGTTTTTT. The encoded protein is CASSGDRNEKLFF. The whole variable domain, remainder taken from reference TRBV25-1 and TRBJ1-4, is EADIYQTPRYLVIGTGKKITLECSQTMGHDKMYWYQQDPGMELHLIHYSYGVNSTEKGDLSSESTVSRIRTEHFPLTLESARPSHTSQYLCASSGDRNEKLFFGSGTQLSVL.

The CDR3 nucleotides are TGTGCCAGCAGCTCGGCTTGGACTGGTACTAGCACAGATACGCAGTATTTT. Its protein product is CASSSAWTGTSTDTQYF. This chain connects TRBV7-9 to TRBJ2-3, with a possible D match to TRBD2 (5 bases). In germline, CDR1 is SEHNR, CDR2 FQNEAQ (reference sequence). This CDR3 is 17 amino acids long. Trimming left V 4 bases short and J 0 bases short, with 17 bases between.

The rearrangement joins TRBV28 to TRBJ1-4; 10 positions agree with TRBD1. V lost 2 bases to trimming and J lost 5 bases; unmatched junction nucleotides: 5. Germline CDR1 and CDR2: MDHEN and SYDVKM. The CDR3 is 16 residues long. CDR3 protein: CASSLPGQGPNEKLFF. The CDR3 DNA reads as TGTGCCAGCAGTTTACCGGGACAGGGGCCCAATGAAAAACTGTTTTTT.

The count of this clone is one. The V call is TRBV5-1, the J call TRBJ1-4; D is perhaps TRBD1 (6 bases). Trimming shortened V by 4 bases and J by 9 bases, and 16 bases separated the two germline ends. The CDR3 loop spans 14 amino acids. Germline CDR1 and CDR2: SGHRS and YFSETQ. In DNA, the CDR3 is TGCGCCAGCAGCCTGGAAGGGGGACGGAAAAAACTGTTTTTT. It translates to CASSLEGGRKKLFF.

V gene TRBV5-6 combines with J gene TRBJ1-4, with a tentative D call TRBD1 (5 bases). There are 15 residues in the CDR3. Germline V lookup: CDR1 SGHDT, CDR2 YYEEEE. V was clipped by 4 bases and J by 7 bases, with 17 bases between them. DNA of the CDR3: TGTGCCAGCAGCGAAACCGGGGGACCCGCTGAAAAACTGTTTTTT. It yields the protein CASSETGGPAEKLFF.

This clone has only one observation. This rearrangement joins TRBV9 to TRBJ2-5; TRBD1 matches 9 bases. The CDR3 loop spans 16 amino acids. V was clipped by 0 bases and J by 4 bases; unmatched bases: 7. Germline CDR1 is SGDLS and CDR2 is YYNGEE. CDR3 loop: CASSVGTGARGETQYF. The CDR3 nucleotides read TGTGCCAGCAGCGTAGGGACAGGGGCCCGGGGAGAGACCCAGTACTTC.

V and J are TRBV6-5 and TRBJ1-2; 9 nucleotides align to TRBD1. From germline, CDR1 is MNHEY and CDR2 SVGAGI. With V trimmed by 4 bases and J by 7 bases, 4 bases remained unmatched. The CDR3 covers 13 residues. This CDR3 is CASSFGQGFGYTF. The CDR3 region has the DNA TGTGCCAGCAGTTTCGGACAGGGGTTTGGCTACACCTTC.

This clone was recorded only once. The rearrangement uses TRBV6-1 and TRBJ2-7, with 10 bases fitting TRBD1. Germline V gene data show CDR1 as MNHNS and CDR2 as SASEGT. The junction had 4 bases not matched to a gene; V was cut back by 1 base and J by 4 bases. The CDR3 is 15 amino acids. The chain's CDR3 is CASSEEGQGLYEQYF. Here the CDR3 DNA reads TGTGCCAGCAGTGAAGAGGGACAGGGGTTGTACGAGCAGTACTTC.

V and J are TRBV18 and TRBJ2-7; tentative D call: TRBD1 (5 bases). Germline lookup yields CDR1 KGHSH and CDR2 LQKENI. The CDR3 runs to 15 residues. Trimming shortened V by 6 bases and J by 3 bases, and 18 bases separated the two germline ends. The CDR3: CASSDSSGSGYEQYF. CDR3 in DNA: TGTGCCAGCTCTGACAGCTCCGGGTCTGGCTACGAGCAGTACTTC. Based on the CDR3 plus reference TRBV18 and TRBJ2-7, the full variable domain is NAGVMQNPRHLVRRRGQEARLRCSPMKGHSHVYWYRQLPEEGLKFMVYLQKENIIDESGMPKERFSAEFPKEGPSILRIQQVVRGDSAAYFCASSDSSGSGYEQYFGPGTRLTVT.

Regarding this clone: Distinct nucleotide sequences in the sample also encode this CDR3. The chain couples TRBV18 to TRBJ2-5; 7 positions agree with TRBD1. The germline CDR1 and CDR2 sequences are KGHSH and LQKENI. V was clipped by 3 bases and J by 3 bases; unmatched bases: 4. The CDR3 spans 14 residues. The CDR3 is CASSPGQGEETQYF. In nucleotides, the CDR3 is TGTGCCAGCTCACCGGGGCAGGGGGAAGAGACCCAGTACTTC.

The CDR3 DNA sequence: TGTGCCAGCAGCGCAACAGGGGGATCTAATGAAAAACTGTTTTTT. It specifies CASSATGGSNEKLFF. The chain combines TRBV7-3 with TRBJ1-4; TRBD1 matches at 8 bases. After removal of 5 bases from V and 3 bases from J, the junction contained 5 bases not matched to a gene. Germline CDR1 reads SGHTA; CDR2 reads FQGTGA. The CDR3 sequence is 15 residues long.

This clone was observed a few times. The rearrangement joins TRBV4-2 to TRBJ1-1; D is unclear. Germline V gives CDR1 LGHNA, CDR2 YNFKEQ. V gave up 3 bases and J gave up 0 bases, with 5 bases separating them. This CDR3 is built from 13 residues. CDR3 in amino acids: CASSQGMNTEAFF. The CDR3 DNA sequence: TGTGCCAGCAGCCAGGGTATGAACACTGAAGCTTTCTTT.

The J gene is TRBJ2-5, the V gene TRBV4-1; 7 bases fit TRBD2. CDR3 length: 15 amino acids. Looked up from germline, CDR1 is MGHRA and CDR2 is YSYEKL. With 5 bases clipped from V and 4 bases from J, the junction kept 10 bases outside the gene matches. In DNA form, the CDR3 reads TGCGCCAGCAGCTCCAGGGCGGGAGTGGGAGAGACCCAGTACTTC. This encodes CASSSRAGVGETQYF.

The gene calls are TRBV5-1 and TRBJ1-1, with D uncertain. The V gene's germline CDR1 is SGHRS and CDR2 YFSETQ. Trimming took 4 bases from V and 4 from J, leaving 11 bases between them. The CDR3 has 13 amino acids. The CDR3 nucleotides are TGCGCCAGCAGCGTTGGAGTGACCACTGAAGCTTTCTTT. Encoded protein: CASSVGVTTEAFF.

This clone came up once. This chain uses TRBV5-1 with TRBJ2-1; possible D gene TRBD1, 6 bases. The CDR3 is 16 residues long. Germline lookup yields CDR1 SGHRS and CDR2 YFSETQ. Trimming stripped 4 bases from V and 1 base from J, with 15 bases between. CDR3 DNA: TGCGCCAGCAGCCCTCCAGGGGCGGAATCCTACAATGAGCAGTTCTTC. Amino acids: CASSPPGAESYNEQFF.

The V call is TRBV30, the J call TRBJ1-3; D possibly corresponds to TRBD1 (5 bases). Germline V gene lookup returns CDR1 GTSNPN and CDR2 SVGIG (reference sequence). This CDR3 contains 14 residues. V was clipped by 5 bases and J by 2 bases, with 13 bases between them. For the CDR3, the DNA is TGTGCCTGGGCTACCGGGGGGACTGGAAACACCATATATTTT. As protein: CAWATGGTGNTIYF.

The chain carries TRBV7-2 and TRBJ2-7; 8 bases line up with TRBD2. Trimming at V came to 5 bases and at J to 3 bases, leaving 9 bases not matched to a gene. This CDR3 has 15 residues. Germline loops: CDR1 SGHTA, CDR2 FQGNSA. CDR3 DNA: TGTGCCAGCAGCCCCAAGGGCAGCGGGAGCTACGAGCAGTACTTC. Its protein is CASSPKGSGSYEQYF.

The chain couples TRBV7-2 to TRBJ2-7; D gene ambiguous. Trimming shortened V by 5 bases and J by 0 bases, and 23 bases separated the two germline ends. CDR3 length: 18 amino acids. The germline CDR1 and CDR2 sequences are SGHTA and FQGNSA. CDR3 amino acids: CASSPRWSRVPRSYEQYF. CDR3 in DNA: TGTGCCAGCAGCCCCCGCTGGTCTAGGGTCCCACGCTCCTACGAGCAGTACTTC. Complete variable domain (other parts from reference TRBV7-2 and TRBJ2-7): GAGVSQSPSNKVTEKGKDVELRCDPISGHTALYWYRQSLGQGLEFLIYFQGNSAPDKSGLPSDRFSAERTGGSVSTLTIQRTQQEDSAVYLCASSPRWSRVPRSYEQYFGPGTRLTVT.

This clone has a handful of counts. The V and J genes are TRBV5-1 and TRBJ1-3; D not resolved. CDR3 size: 12 residues. Germline V gene data show CDR1 as SGHRS and CDR2 as YFSETQ. Trimming removed 7 bases from V and 5 bases from J, with 10 bases in between. The CDR3 bases are TGCGCCAGCTGGGCAGACCGAAACACCATATATTTT. Protein product: CASWADRNTIYF. The whole variable domain, filled in from reference TRBV5-1 and TRBJ1-3, reads KAGVTQTPRYLIKTRGQQVTLSCSPISGHRSVSWYQQTPGQGLQFLFEYFSETQRNKGNFPGRFSGRQFSNSRSEMNVSTLELGDSALYLCASWADRNTIYFGEGSWLTVV.

The genes are TRBV19 and TRBJ2-3; tentatively, D is TRBD1 (6 bases). CDR3 length: 20 residues. Germline loops: CDR1 LNHDA, CDR2 SQIVND (reference sequence). Between the trimmed V and J ends, which lost 4 bases and 0 bases, there was a span of 26 bases. The CDR3, as DNA: TGTGCCAGTAGTACTGCCCGTACTACTCCAGGGGTTCCTAGCACAGATACGCAGTATTTT. It codes for CASSTARTTPGVPSTDTQYF.